These 31 T cell receptor beta chains originate from one sample sequenced in a study of human T cells and chemical hapten exposure (dated by TCRdb to the early 2020s). The method was RACE. The data were produced on a NextSeq 500. Starting from the raw public reads, TCRdb applied fastp trimming at Q25, assembled clones with MiXCR and retained in-frame beta chains. For every CDR3 protein sequence, its rows merge into one entry that carries the most common genes and DNA. This sample has about 160,000 distinct CDR3 sequences in its table, and around a quarter of those were observed once. In total, the top ten clones hold 2.1% of the sample. In light of the paper, this sample's time point label describes: patch test 3, about 24 weeks after DPC sensitization. The treatment or condition label corresponds to: therapeutic diphenylcyclopropenone sensitization with weekly scalp DPC. The material sequenced was whole blood, taken in connection with sensitization to the hapten diphenylcyclopropenone (DPC). These receptors came from a woman under 30 with alopecia areata. Some clones in this sample may be carry-over from other donors' samples.

This clonotype was found a few times. The V call is TRBV4-1, the J call TRBJ2-5; no definite D call. The CDR3 runs to 15 residues. Trimming removed 4 bases at V and 4 bases at J, with 16 bases between. CDR1 MGHRA and CDR2 YSYEKL come from the germline V gene. The CDR3 protein is CASSRILVSSETQYF. DNA for the CDR3: TGCGCCAGCAGCCGCATTCTAGTATCGTCAGAGACCCAGTACTTC.

This clonotype was counted a few times. The rearrangement uses TRBV7-2 and TRBJ1-5, with 8 bases that match TRBD1. The germline V gene has CDR1 SGHTA and CDR2 FQGNSA. The J segment lost 3 bases and the V segment lost 2 bases, leaving 6 bases of the junction unmatched. The CDR3 loop spans 16 amino acids. The CDR3 DNA sequence: TGTGCCAGCAGCTTATTCCTGGGACAGGCCAATCAGCCCCAGCATTTT. This encodes CASSLFLGQANQPQHF. The complete variable domain, with remaining parts taken from reference TRBV7-2 and TRBJ1-5, reads GAGVSQSPSNKVTEKGKDVELRCDPISGHTALYWYRQSLGQGLEFLIYFQGNSAPDKSGLPSDRFSAERTGGSVSTLTIQRTQQEDSAVYLCASSLFLGQANQPQHFGDGTRLSIL.

This clonotype was seen a handful of times. The rearrangement links TRBV29-1 to TRBJ1-5; the D gene is possibly TRBD1 (6 bases). Germline CDR1 reads SQVTM; CDR2 reads ANQGSEA. The V and J ends lost 5 bases and 0 bases respectively, with 17 bases between them. The CDR3 runs to 16 residues. This CDR3 is CSVSVGQSYSNQPQHF. CDR3 DNA: TGCAGCGTTTCTGTCGGACAGAGCTATAGCAATCAGCCCCAGCATTTT.

This clonotype came up a few times. The rearrangement joins TRBV12-3 or TRBV12-4 to TRBJ1-2; D is unresolved. The V and J ends lost 6 bases and 4 bases respectively, with 15 bases between them. This CDR3 spans 14 amino acids. CDR3 in amino acids: CASSPGILGYGYTF. DNA for the CDR3: TGTGCCAGCAGCCCTGGGATTCTTGGCTATGGCTACACCTTC.

The chain is built from TRBV7-8 and TRBJ2-7; the match to TRBD1 covers 9 bases. Per germline, CDR1 SGHVS and CDR2 FQNEAQ. V dropped 3 bases and J dropped 2; count of bases not matched to a gene: 5. The CDR3 has 15 amino acids. The chain's CDR3 is CASSFGQGPTYEQYF. In nucleotides, the CDR3 is TGTGCCAGCAGCTTCGGACAGGGGCCCACCTACGAGCAGTACTTC.

This clonotype has only a few counts. This chain links TRBV29-1 with TRBJ1-2; 10 nucleotides match TRBD1. The CDR3 has 17 amino acids. Germline loops: CDR1 SQVTM, CDR2 ANQGSEA. Unmatched junction bases numbered 14, after V lost 4 bases and J lost 3 bases. CDR3 loop: CSVVIPSGTGVDYGYTF. The CDR3 nucleotides are TGCAGCGTTGTCATCCCCTCCGGGACAGGGGTGGACTATGGCTACACCTTC.

A few counts support this clonotype. DNA of the CDR3: TGTGCCAGCAGCTTTGAGGGGGGCACAGATACGCAGTATTTT. The encoded protein is CASSFEGGTDTQYF. The chain links TRBV7-2 to TRBJ2-3; TRBD1 is a possible D gene (6 bases). The V end was cut by 3 bases, the J end by 1 base, with 8 bases between. This CDR3 comprises 14 residues. The germline V gene has CDR1 SGHTA and CDR2 FQGNSA.

J is TRBJ1-2 and V is TRBV9; TRBD1 is a possible D gene (6 bases). The germline V gene encodes CDR1 SGDLS and CDR2 YYNGEE. V shed 5 bases and J shed 2 bases, with 13 bases lying between them. This CDR3 spans 14 amino acids. The CDR3: CASSQDGQNYGYTF. CDR3 in DNA: TGTGCCAGCAGTCAAGACGGACAGAACTATGGCTACACCTTC.

This chain links TRBV27 with TRBJ2-3; TRBD1 aligns across 8 bases. The J segment lost 7 bases and the V segment lost 8 bases, leaving 8 bases of the junction unmatched. The CDR3 is made up of 13 amino acids. Germline lookup yields CDR1 MNHEY and CDR2 SMNVEV (reference sequence). CDR3 amino acids: CASGDRGLYTQYF. The CDR3 DNA is TGTGCCAGCGGCGACAGGGGCTTGTATACGCAGTATTTT.

This chain connects TRBV2 to TRBJ2-7; 8 nucleotides align to TRBD1. V shed 10 bases, J shed 1 base, and the junction held 9 bases outside the gene matches. The CDR3 runs to 14 residues. The germline gives CDR1 SNHLY, CDR2 FYNNEI. For the CDR3, the DNA is TGTGCCACCAGCAGGAGGACAGGGTCCTACGAGCAGTACTTC. It codes for CATSRRTGSYEQYF. Based on the CDR3 plus reference TRBV2 and TRBJ2-7, the full variable domain is EPEVTQTPSHQVTQMGQEVILRCVPISNHLYFYWYRQILGQKVEFLVSFYNNEISEKSEIFDDQFSVERPDGSNFTLKIRSTKLEDSAMYFCATSRRTGSYEQYFGPGTRLTVT.

The chain has TRBV12-3 or TRBV12-4 and TRBJ2-7, with a tentative D call TRBD1 (5 bases). The V end was cut by 8 bases, the J end by 5 bases, with 10 bases between. CDR3 length: 11 residues. The CDR3 coding sequence is TGTGCCAGCGGGGCGATGGACGAGCAGTACTTC. This encodes CASGAMDEQYF.

In DNA form, the CDR3 reads TGTGCCAGCAGTCTACGCCACGGGGAGCTGTTTTTT. It is translated as CASSLRHGELFF. The chain employs TRBV27 and TRBJ2-2; D unclear. V shed 5 bases and J shed 7 bases, with 8 bases lying between them. The CDR3 contains 12 residues. Germline-derived CDR1 and CDR2 are MNHEY and SMNVEV (reference sequence).

CDR3 bases: TGTGCCAGCAGAGGGGGGTATGAGCAGTTCTTC. It specifies CASRGGYEQFF. This chain links TRBV27 with TRBJ2-1; D is possibly TRBD1 or TRBD2 (6 bases each). Germline-derived CDR1 and CDR2 are MNHEY and SMNVEV (reference sequence). This CDR3 is 11 amino acids long. Trimming cost V 6 bases and J 8 bases, with 8 bases left between them.

This clonotype has at least ten counts. V is TRBV20-1 and J is TRBJ2-2; D remains ambiguous. Germline V lookup: CDR1 DFQATT, CDR2 SNEGSKA (reference sequence). The CDR3 covers 13 residues. The V end lost 3 bases, the J end lost 8 bases, and 13 bases lay between the germline ends. The CDR3 region is CSASLAATGELFF. The CDR3, as DNA: TGCAGTGCTAGTTTAGCCGCGACTGGGGAGCTGTTTTTT.

The J gene is TRBJ1-1, the V gene TRBV6-6; D remains unclear. V was cut by 3 bases and J by 1 base, with 6 bases left in between. The CDR3 loop spans 13 amino acids. Germline V CDR1 and CDR2: MNHNY, SVGAGI (reference sequence). In DNA, the CDR3 is TGTGCCAGCAGTTATGGTTCGAACACTGAAGCTTTCTTT. Encoded protein: CASSYGSNTEAFF.

This clonotype has a handful of counts. The chain recombines TRBV20-1 with TRBJ1-1, with 9 bases aligning to TRBD1. Germline V gene data show CDR1 as DFQATT and CDR2 as SNEGSKA (reference sequence). The CDR3 is made up of 13 amino acids. Germline trimming cut 5 bases from V and 13 bases from J; bases unmatched to any gene: 14. This chain's CDR3 is CSAPRPGTGWGFF. The CDR3 DNA sequence: TGCAGTGCTCCGCGTCCCGGGACAGGGTGGGGTTTCTTT.

This clonotype was recorded a few times. The chain carries TRBV20-1 and TRBJ1-2, with D unclear. The germline CDR1 and CDR2 sequences are DFQATT and SNEGSKA (reference sequence). The V and J ends lost 3 bases and 5 bases respectively, with 10 bases between them. There are 12 residues in the CDR3. The CDR3 sequence: CSASNSLYGYTF. The CDR3 coding sequence is TGCAGTGCTAGCAACAGCTTATATGGCTACACCTTC.

This clonotype came up a few times. The gene calls are TRBV2 and TRBJ2-3, with a tentative D call TRBD2 (6 bases). This CDR3 spans 15 amino acids. Trimming took off 5 bases at V and 2 bases at J, with 14 bases between the two ends. Germline V gene data show CDR1 as SNHLY and CDR2 as FYNNEI. The CDR3 region has the DNA TGTGCCAGCAGTATTCGCGGGGCCTACACAGATACGCAGTATTTT. Translated: CASSIRGAYTDTQYF.

This sequence joins TRBV7-2 and TRBJ2-7; D possibly corresponds to TRBD2 (7 bases). The CDR3 totals 19 residues. Looked up from germline, CDR1 is SGHTA and CDR2 is FQGNSA. The V end lost 5 bases, the J end lost 6 bases, and 32 bases lay between the germline ends. Here the CDR3 DNA reads TGTGCCAGCAGCACGATCTTAAGACTTATTGGCGGGGGCCCCCTCGAGCAGTACTTC. Protein sequence: CASSTILRLIGGGPLEQYF.

V gene TRBV7-2 combines with J gene TRBJ2-5; 10 bases map to TRBD1. Germline V CDR1 and CDR2: SGHTA, FQGNSA. V shed 3 bases and J 9 bases; nucleotides not matched to a gene: 7. The CDR3 runs 14 residues. Written as DNA, the CDR3 is TGTGCCAGCAGCTTGGAGACAGGGGGCGGGCCCCAGTACTTC. Translated, it gives CASSLETGGGPQYF.

This clonotype was recorded a few times. The rearrangement uses TRBV29-1 and TRBJ2-1; D is undetermined. The germline V and J ends were trimmed by 7 bases and 12 bases, with 19 bases remaining between them. The germline V gene has CDR1 SQVTM and CDR2 ANQGSEA. CDR3 length: 12 amino acids. CDR3 bases: TGCAGCGCCCCCTTGAAGGGCGAGGTGCAGTTCTTC. Protein product: CSAPLKGEVQFF.

This clonotype has ten or more counts. This chain uses TRBV29-1 with TRBJ2-5, with D uncertain. There are 11 residues in the CDR3. V lost 8 bases and J lost 4, with 11 bases in between. Germline values: CDR1 SQVTM, CDR2 ANQGSEA. The CDR3: CSSWPRETQYF. The CDR3 DNA is TGCAGCTCCTGGCCGAGAGAGACCCAGTACTTC.

This clonotype was seen more than once but under ten times. The chain links TRBV6-2 or TRBV6-3 to TRBJ2-7; 7 bases match TRBD1. Per the germline V gene, CDR1 is MNHEY and CDR2 is SVGEGT. The ends lost 6 bases at V and 5 bases at J; junction bases unmatched: 1. The CDR3 extends over 11 amino acids. The CDR3 reads CASRTGNEQYF. DNA for the CDR3: TGTGCCAGCAGGACAGGGAACGAGCAGTACTTC.

The V call is TRBV7-2, the J call TRBJ2-2, with 10 positions matching TRBD2. After removal of 2 bases from V and 2 bases from J, the junction contained 11 bases not matched to a gene. CDR1 and CDR2 from the germline V gene are SGHTA and FQGNSA. The CDR3 runs 19 residues. The CDR3 DNA is TGTGCCAGCAGCTTAAGGCCACTAGCGGGGTCCATAAACACCGGGGAGCTGTTTTTT. It specifies CASSLRPLAGSINTGELFF.

This chain links TRBV10-3 with TRBJ2-4; no reliable D call. CDR1 is ENHRY and CDR2 is SYGVKD in the germline V gene. V lost 4 bases and J lost 0, with 4 bases in between. CDR3 length: 13 residues. The CDR3 spells CAISAGAKNIQYF. Here the CDR3 DNA reads TGTGCCATCAGTGCGGGAGCCAAAAACATTCAGTACTTC.

The V and J genes are TRBV20-1 and TRBJ2-7, with D unresolved. CDR1 is DFQATT and CDR2 is SNEGSKA in the germline V gene (reference sequence). Trimming took 2 bases from V and 7 from J, leaving 6 bases between them. This CDR3 has 10 residues. The CDR3 DNA sequence: TGCAGTGCTAGAATACGGGAGCAGTACTTC. This sequence encodes CSARIREQYF.

This clonotype has just one count. The chain carries TRBV15 and TRBJ2-1; perhaps TRBD1 as D (6 bases). V lost 3 bases to trimming and J lost 3 bases, with 15 bases between them. CDR3 length equals 16 residues. CDR1 is LNHNV, CDR2 YYDKDF, per germline (reference sequence). The CDR3, as DNA: TGTGCCACCAGCAGGCTCGGACAGACCCGCTACAATGAGCAGTTCTTC. Protein: CATSRLGQTRYNEQFF.

This clonotype was seen a handful of times. The rearrangement links TRBV27 to TRBJ2-5; 9 bases are a match to TRBD1. The CDR3 totals 15 residues. Losses at the gene ends were 9 bases for V and 2 bases for J; bases not matched to a gene: 10. Per the germline V gene, CDR1 is MNHEY and CDR2 is SMNVEV (reference sequence). The CDR3 DNA reads TGTGCCAGTCGGGTTAGAGACAGGGGGCAAGAGACCCAGTACTTC. It yields the protein CASRVRDRGQETQYF.

CDR3 DNA: TGCAGTGCTAGTGCTCCTGGAAGAGGACAGCCCCAGCATTTT. Translated, it gives CSASAPGRGQPQHF. This rearrangement joins TRBV20-1 to TRBJ1-5; D remains unclear. The ends were cut back, 3 bases at V and 7 bases at J, with 16 bases in the middle. Germline lookup yields CDR1 DFQATT and CDR2 SNEGSKA (reference sequence). CDR3 size: 14 residues.

This clonotype showed up many times. J is TRBJ1-1 and V is TRBV7-9; maybe TRBD1 (5 bases). V lost 5 bases and J lost 3, with 13 bases in between. Germline V gene sequence: CDR1 SEHNR, CDR2 FQNEAQ (reference sequence). The CDR3 contains 14 residues. The CDR3 spells CASSVGRGDTEAFF. The CDR3 region has the DNA TGTGCCAGCAGCGTTGGAAGGGGCGACACTGAAGCTTTCTTT.

This rearrangement joins TRBV20-1 to TRBJ1-4; D not resolved. V gave up 1 base and J gave up 2 bases, with 14 bases separating them. The CDR3 consists of 16 residues. Germline-derived CDR1 and CDR2 are DFQATT and SNEGSKA (reference sequence). Here the CDR3 reads CSARGSGRPTNEKLFF. In DNA, the CDR3 is TGCAGTGCTAGAGGATCCGGCAGGCCGACTAATGAAAAACTGTTTTTT.